A single sample gave rise to the 31 T cell receptor beta chains below, sequenced in a study of T cell responses to AZD1222 COVID-19 vaccine. The assay was immunoSEQ multiplex PCR, and TCRdb's table has in-frame clones only and misses some. This sample yields roughly 130,000 clones, of which 88% are seen a single time; 7.6% belongs to the top ten. The sequences come from peripheral blood, collected on day 0 of AZD1222 vaccination. Source of these receptors: an adult in good health.

The V and J genes are TRBV5-1 and TRBJ1-2, with D possibly matching TRBD1 (6 bases). The CDR3 has 19 residues. V was clipped by 3 bases and J by 3 bases, with 27 bases between them. In germline, CDR1 is SGHRS, CDR2 YFSETQ. The CDR3 protein is CASSSGGGTGRAWDYGYTF. The CDR3 DNA sequence: TGCGCCAGCAGCTCTGGAGGCGGTACAGGGAGGGCATGGGACTATGGCTACACCTTC.

The chain carries TRBV7-2 and TRBJ2-2; D possibly corresponds to TRBD1 (6 bases). The CDR3 is 16 amino acids. CDR1 and CDR2 from the germline V gene are SGHTA and FQGNSA. V dropped 5 bases and J dropped 8 bases, with 21 bases sitting between them. This chain's CDR3 is CASSQVGAPLGGELFF. The CDR3 nucleotides are TGTGCCAGCAGCCAGGTGGGGGCTCCCCTGGGGGGGGAGCTGTTTTTT.

The rearrangement links TRBV18 to TRBJ1-6; no definite D call. V dropped 4 bases and J dropped 0 bases, with 10 bases sitting between them. Per the germline V gene, CDR1 is KGHSH and CDR2 is LQKENI. The CDR3 extends over 16 amino acids. In DNA form, the CDR3 reads TGTGCCAGCTCACTAACTATGAGCTCCTATAATTCACCCCTCCACTTT. This sequence encodes CASSLTMSSYNSPLHF.

This sequence joins TRBV11-2 and TRBJ2-5; 8 bases line up with TRBD1. With V trimmed by 5 bases and J by 2 bases, 10 bases remained unmatched. The length of the CDR3 is 16 residues. In germline, CDR1 is SGHAT, CDR2 FQNNGV. CDR3 bases: TGTGCCAGCAGCCCCCCAGGGGGCAGCCCTCAAGAGACCCAGTACTTC. Translated: CASSPPGGSPQETQYF.

The J gene is TRBJ2-7, the V gene TRBV6-4, with D unclear. The germline V gene has CDR1 MRHNA and CDR2 SNTAGT. CDR3 length: 14 amino acids. The V end was cut by 7 bases, the J end by 7 bases, with 20 bases between. Here the CDR3 reads CASNGRRAVEEQYF. DNA for the CDR3: TGTGCCAGCAATGGCCGAAGGGCGGTAGAAGAGCAGTACTTC.

V usage is TRBV28 and J usage is TRBJ1-4; the D is unclear. Trimming took off 8 bases at V and 0 bases at J, with 10 bases between the two ends. In germline, CDR1 is MDHEN, CDR2 SYDVKM. The CDR3 is made up of 14 amino acids. The CDR3 spells CASRVGATNEKLFF. DNA for the CDR3: TGTGCCAGCCGGGTCGGGGCAACTAATGAAAAACTGTTTTTT. Using reference TRBV28 and TRBJ1-4 for the parts outside the CDR3, the full variable domain is DVKVTQSSRYLVKRTGEKVFLECVQDMDHENMFWYRQDPGLGLRLIYFSYDVKMKEKGDIPEGYSVSREKKERFSLILESASTNQTSMYLCASRVGATNEKLFFGSGTQLSVL.

The gene calls are TRBV3-1 (or the pseudogene TRBV3-2) and TRBJ1-2; weak D call: TRBD1 (6 bases). Between the trimmed V and J ends, which lost 3 bases and 6 bases, there was a span of 14 bases. CDR1 is LGHDT, CDR2 YNNKEL, per germline (reference sequence). This CDR3 region has 14 residues. CDR3 nucleotide sequence: TGTGCCAGCAGCCAGAACAGGGTTGTGGATGGCTACACCTTC. It codes for CASSQNRVVDGYTF.

The chain combines TRBV28 with TRBJ1-2; no firm D call. V gave up 3 bases and J gave up 5 bases, with 7 bases separating them. The CDR3 totals 12 residues. The V gene's germline CDR1 is MDHEN and CDR2 SYDVKM. The CDR3, as DNA: TGTGCCAGCAGTTTCGCGGGTTATGGCTACACCTTC. This gives the protein CASSFAGYGYTF.

The chain couples TRBV19 to TRBJ2-2; D gene unclear. Germline V gene sequence: CDR1 LNHDA, CDR2 SQIVND (reference sequence). The CDR3 is made up of 12 amino acids. The V gene lost 7 bases and the J gene lost 5 bases, with 8 bases spanning the gap. CDR3 amino acids: CASTHRTGELFF. As DNA, the CDR3 is TGTGCCAGTACCCACAGAACCGGGGAGCTGTTTTTT.

This clone has only one observation. This rearrangement joins TRBV19 to TRBJ1-3; D is uncertain. In germline, CDR1 is LNHDA, CDR2 SQIVND (reference sequence). Trimming shortened V by 6 bases and J by 2 bases, and 11 bases separated the two germline ends. The CDR3 contains 14 residues. CDR3 amino acids: CASSPGSPGNTIYF. In DNA form, the CDR3 reads TGTGCCAGTAGCCCGGGGAGCCCTGGAAACACCATATATTTT.

V is TRBV30 and J is TRBJ1-1, with D unresolved. Trimming left V 0 bases short and J 0 bases short, with 8 bases between. This CDR3 contains 14 residues. Looked up from germline, CDR1 is GTSNPN and CDR2 is SVGIG (reference sequence). CDR3 in DNA: TGTGCCTGGAGTGTAGGCCAGATGAACACTGAAGCTTTCTTT. This translates into CAWSVGQMNTEAFF.

The chain carries TRBV6-6 and TRBJ2-5, with no clear D. The CDR3 totals 16 residues. V was cut by 0 bases and J by 4 bases, with 15 bases left in between. Germline CDR1 is MNHNY and CDR2 is SVGAGI (reference sequence). The CDR3 protein is CASSYSKRTVGETQYF. The CDR3 DNA reads as TGTGCCAGCAGTTACTCGAAGAGGACCGTCGGAGAGACCCAGTACTTC.

The chain joins TRBV6-1 to TRBJ2-2; a possible D gene is TRBD2 (5 bases). Per the germline V gene, CDR1 is MNHNS and CDR2 is SASEGT. The V end was cut by 3 bases, the J end by 0 bases, with 8 bases between. The length of the CDR3 is 15 residues. CDR3 protein: CASSEALANTGELFF. DNA of the CDR3: TGTGCCAGCAGTGAGGCACTAGCGAACACCGGGGAGCTGTTTTTT.

The chain employs TRBV3-1 (or the pseudogene TRBV3-2) and TRBJ1-5, with a possible D match to TRBD1 (5 bases). Per the germline V gene, CDR1 is LGHDT and CDR2 is YNNKEL (reference sequence). V dropped 3 bases and J dropped 2 bases, with 8 bases sitting between them. The CDR3 spans 14 residues. Here the CDR3 reads CASSHWGGNQPQHF. The CDR3 DNA reads as TGTGCCAGCAGCCACTGGGGGGGCAATCAGCCCCAGCATTTT.

The chain is built from TRBV19 and TRBJ1-6; 7 positions match TRBD1. The CDR3 has 14 residues. V shed 7 bases, J shed 13 bases, and the junction held 13 bases outside the gene matches. Germline V gene data show CDR1 as LNHDA and CDR2 as SQIVND (reference sequence). The CDR3 region has the DNA TGTGCCAGTATCAACAGGGGCTCGTCGACTCCCCTCCACTTT. It is translated as CASINRGSSTPLHF.

The chain links TRBV5-6 to TRBJ1-1; D call uncertain. The CDR3 extends over 13 amino acids. The V end lost 0 bases, the J end lost 3 bases, and 6 bases lay between the germline ends. The germline CDR1 and CDR2 sequences are SGHDT and YYEEEE. This chain's CDR3 is CASSLGPDTEAFF. The CDR3 DNA is TGTGCCAGCAGCTTGGGCCCAGACACTGAAGCTTTCTTT.

The V gene is TRBV6-5, the J gene TRBJ2-7; D unclear. CDR1 is MNHEY and CDR2 is SVGAGI in the germline V gene. This CDR3 has 13 amino acids. V was shortened by 5 bases and J by 0 bases, with 8 bases between the two germline ends. As DNA, the CDR3 is TGTGCCAGCAGTACCGGGCCCTCCTACGAGCAGTACTTC. It codes for CASSTGPSYEQYF.

The chain joins TRBV3-1 (or the pseudogene TRBV3-2) to TRBJ1-6, with TRBD1 matching 9 bases. V was clipped by 1 base and J by 7 bases; unmatched bases: 11. CDR3 length: 18 amino acids. Germline V gives CDR1 LGHDT, CDR2 YNNKEL (reference sequence). The DNA for the CDR3 is TGTGCCAGCAGCCAAGGCCCGGGACAGGGTAATCCGAATTCACCCCTCCACTTT. Translation: CASSQGPGQGNPNSPLHF.

The genes are TRBV5-6 and TRBJ2-7; unclear D gene. Trimming removed 1 base at V and 0 bases at J, with 17 bases between. The germline V gene encodes CDR1 SGHDT and CDR2 YYEEEE. The CDR3 has 17 residues. The CDR3 sequence is CASSLYTITALSYEQYF. CDR3 DNA sequence: TGTGCCAGCAGCTTGTACACAATAACAGCCCTCTCCTACGAGCAGTACTTC.

DNA for the CDR3: TGCGCCAGCAGCCAAGCACTAGCGGGAGGGCTAAACACCGGGGAGCTGTTTTTT. It codes for CASSQALAGGLNTGELFF. The chain carries TRBV4-3 and TRBJ2-2, with TRBD2 matching over 13 bases. Germline V lookup: CDR1 LGHNA, CDR2 YSLEER. The CDR3 sequence is 18 residues long. Unmatched junction bases numbered 4, after V lost 1 base and J lost 2 bases.

The chain carries TRBV7-8 and TRBJ2-4; 12 positions agree with TRBD2. J lost 2 bases, V lost 5 bases, and 4 bases had no gene match. Germline loops: CDR1 SGHVS, CDR2 FQNEAQ. The CDR3 is made up of 16 amino acids. The CDR3 DNA reads TGTGCCAGCAGCCTGACTAGCGGGAGTACCAAAAACATTCAGTACTTC. Protein sequence: CASSLTSGSTKNIQYF.

The chain uses TRBV19 and TRBJ2-3, with D tentatively TRBD1 (6 bases). Germline V gene sequence: CDR1 LNHDA, CDR2 SQIVND (reference sequence). The CDR3 loop spans 15 amino acids. Trimming removed 4 bases at V and 2 bases at J, with 13 bases between. DNA of the CDR3: TGTGCCAGTAGTAACTGGGCAGGGGACACAGATACGCAGTATTTT. It is translated as CASSNWAGDTDTQYF. Filled out from reference TRBV19 and TRBJ2-3, the complete variable domain reads DGGITQSPKYLFRKEGQNVTLSCEQNLNHDAMYWYRQDPGQGLRLIYYSQIVNDFQKGDIAEGYSVSREKKESFPLTVTSAQKNPTAFYLCASSNWAGDTDTQYFGPGTRLTVL.

The chain employs TRBV12-3 or TRBV12-4 and TRBJ1-2; no definite D call. The CDR3 is 12 amino acids. V was pared by 7 bases and J by 4 bases, with 10 bases between. CDR3 nucleotide sequence: TGTGCCAGCATGGGCGGCGTCTATGGCTACACCTTC. Amino acid sequence: CASMGGVYGYTF.

The chain uses TRBV5-1 and TRBJ1-2, with unresolved D. Per the germline V gene, CDR1 is SGHRS and CDR2 is YFSETQ. V dropped 3 bases and J dropped 8 bases, with 17 bases sitting between them. The CDR3 runs 14 residues. CDR3 sequence reads: CASSSTGGIWGYTF. The DNA of the CDR3 is TGCGCCAGCAGCTCGACGGGTGGGATTTGGGGCTACACCTTC.

This clone was counted only a few times. The V gene is TRBV6-6, the J gene TRBJ1-5, with a weak D call TRBD1 (6 bases). The V end was cut by 4 bases, the J end by 6 bases, with 13 bases between. CDR1 is MNHNY, CDR2 SVGAGI, per germline (reference sequence). The CDR3 is made up of 14 amino acids. CDR3 protein: CASSSQGEGQPQHF. The CDR3, as DNA: TGTGCCAGCAGTTCACAGGGAGAGGGTCAGCCCCAGCATTTT.

This rearrangement joins TRBV5-5 to TRBJ1-1, with a weak D call TRBD1 (5 bases). CDR3 length: 14 residues. The germline CDR1 and CDR2 sequences are SGHKS and YYEKEE (reference sequence). Deletions cut 0 bases from V and 4 bases from J, with 10 bases between. This chain's CDR3 is CASSLGGAGTEAFF. CDR3 bases: TGTGCCAGCAGCTTGGGGGGCGCCGGCACTGAAGCTTTCTTT.

The chain is built from TRBV18 and TRBJ1-3; D may be TRBD1 (6 bases). Germline V gene lookup returns CDR1 KGHSH and CDR2 LQKENI. This CDR3 is built from 16 residues. V lost 2 bases and J 0 bases, leaving 11 bases between the germline ends. For the CDR3, the DNA is TGTGCCAGCTCACCAACAGGGTCCCGCTCTGGAAACACCATATATTTT. Its protein product is CASSPTGSRSGNTIYF.

The chain combines TRBV11-2 with TRBJ2-5; TRBD1 matches 7 bases. The CDR3 totals 14 residues. Germline V gene sequence: CDR1 SGHAT, CDR2 FQNNGV. With V trimmed by 1 base and J by 1 base, 0 bases remained unmatched. DNA of the CDR3: TGTGCCAGCAGCTTAGCAGGGGGCCAAGAGACCCAGTACTTC. This sequence encodes CASSLAGGQETQYF.

This chain joins TRBV18 and TRBJ2-6; maybe TRBD1 (5 bases). V gave up 5 bases and J gave up 0 bases, with 8 bases separating them. CDR1 is KGHSH, CDR2 LQKENI, per germline. This CDR3 has 15 amino acids. This CDR3 reads CASSAQGSGANVLTF. DNA of the CDR3: TGTGCCAGCTCAGCTCAGGGCTCTGGGGCCAACGTCCTGACTTTC.

This rearrangement joins TRBV11-2 to TRBJ2-1; 7 bases line up with TRBD1. V shed 6 bases, J shed 2 bases, and the junction held 7 bases outside the gene matches. CDR1 and CDR2 (germline): SGHAT, FQNNGV. This CDR3 is 15 amino acids long. This chain's CDR3 is CASRAPGQTYNEQFF. CDR3 DNA sequence: TGTGCCAGCAGAGCACCGGGACAGACCTACAATGAGCAGTTCTTC.

This chain uses TRBV19 with TRBJ1-2; unclear D gene. V shed 5 bases and J shed 4 bases, with 20 bases lying between them. The CDR3 runs to 16 residues. Germline V lookup: CDR1 LNHDA, CDR2 SQIVND (reference sequence). The CDR3 reads CASSSRAGSGLYGYTF. The CDR3 DNA sequence: TGTGCCAGTAGTTCTCGCGCAGGATCCGGCCTCTATGGCTACACCTTC. Combining the CDR3 with reference TRBV19 and TRBJ1-2 gives the whole variable domain DGGITQSPKYLFRKEGQNVTLSCEQNLNHDAMYWYRQDPGQGLRLIYYSQIVNDFQKGDIAEGYSVSREKKESFPLTVTSAQKNPTAFYLCASSSRAGSGLYGYTFGSGTRLTVV.